The 7 T cell receptor beta chains listed next were all sequenced from one sample in a study of cytomegalovirus exposure and HLA in healthy donors. PCR employed 60 Vbeta and 13 Jbeta primers. The protocol was immunoSEQ multiplex PCR, while the TCRdb copy is restricted to in-frame clones and leaves out a portion. This sample has roughly 150,000 clones; around 76% occur once, and the top ten carry 1.5% to 1.9%. Material for sequencing was PBMCs. The origin of the receptors is a man between 35 and 55 years old in good health and CMV-seronegative.

The V and J genes are TRBV1 and TRBJ2-7; TRBD2 is taken as the D call from the table, unchecked against the DNA. TRBV1 is a listed pseudogene. The CDR3 totals 14 residues. The CDR3 protein is CTSSHAQGGYEQYV. The DNA of the CDR3 is TGCACCAGCAGCCATGCGCAGGGAGGCTACGAGCAGTACGTC.

The chain recombines TRBV30 with TRBJ2-1, with TRBD2 identical over 9 bases. Germline trimming cut 0 bases from V and 6 bases from J; bases unmatched to any gene: 15. There are 18 residues in the CDR3. Germline V CDR1 and CDR2: GTSNPN, SVGIG (reference sequence). DNA for the CDR3: TGTGCCTGGAGTGTTATCGGGGCGGGAGGGCCAGTAGTCAATGAGCAGTTCTTC. It specifies CAWSVIGAGGPVVNEQFF.

The V call is TRBV5-4, the J call TRBJ1-1; 9 nucleotides match TRBD1. The CDR3 extends over 14 amino acids. Per germline, CDR1 SGHNT and CDR2 YYREEE (reference sequence). Losses at the gene ends were 3 bases for V and 4 bases for J; bases not matched to a gene: 4. The DNA of the CDR3 is TGTGCCAGCAGCTCCGGGGACAGGGTCACTGAAGCTTTCTTT. Translation gives CASSSGDRVTEAFF.

The chain joins TRBV11-1 to TRBJ2-7, with 8 bases fitting TRBD1. The trim removed 5 bases at V and 4 bases at J, leaving 7 bases unmatched. Germline V CDR1 and CDR2: SGHAT, FQDESV (reference sequence). The length of the CDR3 is 14 residues. CDR3: CASSVTGAVYEQYF. In nucleotides, the CDR3 is TGTGCCAGCAGCGTGACAGGGGCTGTTTACGAGCAGTACTTC.

The V and J genes are TRBV6-1 and TRBJ1-2, with D tentatively TRBD1 (6 bases). Germline loops: CDR1 MNHNS, CDR2 SASEGT. Between the trimmed V and J ends, which lost 6 bases and 2 bases, there was a span of 13 bases. The CDR3 totals 14 residues. The CDR3 DNA follows: TGTGCCAGCAGAGCCTACACAGGGAACTATGGCTACACCTTC. It codes for CASRAYTGNYGYTF.

V gene TRBV19 combines with J gene TRBJ2-3, with D maybe TRBD2 (5 bases). Trimming removed 8 bases from V and 5 bases from J, with 17 bases in between. Germline V gene lookup returns CDR1 LNHDA and CDR2 SQIVND (reference sequence). The CDR3 is made up of 14 amino acids. CDR3 in DNA: TGTGCCAGTTGTCCGTCGACCCGGGAAGATACGCAGTATTTT. Its protein is CASCPSTREDTQYF. Variable domain in full (rest from reference TRBV19 and TRBJ2-3): DGGITQSPKYLFRKEGQNVTLSCEQNLNHDAMYWYRQDPGQGLRLIYYSQIVNDFQKGDIAEGYSVSREKKESFPLTVTSAQKNPTAFYLCASCPSTREDTQYFGPGTRLTVL.

V and J are TRBV7-9 and TRBJ2-1; TRBD2 might be the D (5 bases). This CDR3 spans 12 amino acids. The germline V and J ends were trimmed by 0 bases and 14 bases, with 11 bases remaining between them. The germline V gene encodes CDR1 SEHNR and CDR2 FQNEAQ (reference sequence). CDR3 sequence: CASSLAGLREFF. CDR3 bases: TGTGCCAGCAGCTTAGCCGGACTCCGAGAGTTCTTC.